This T cell receptor beta chain was recorded in a study of shared clonotypes between healthy human individuals. This table comes from immunoSEQ multiplex PCR, and its TCRdb copy is limited to in-frame clones, with some not included. The sample lists hundreds of thousands of clones, 97% seen once, with 0.057% in the top ten. Germline lookup yields CDR1 SGHVS and CDR2 FQNEAQ. V lost 4 bases to trimming and J lost 6 bases, with 16 bases between them. This CDR3 is built from 14 residues. The receptor's source is a woman aged 25 to 45 in good health. The sample consisted of naive CD4+ T cells sorted from blood. Stated subset: CD45RA+ positively selected. The chain joins TRBV7-8 to TRBJ2-7; no clear D. Here the CDR3 reads CASSSGRRSGEQYF. As DNA, the CDR3 is TGTGCCAGCAGCTCCGGACGGCGTTCTGGCGAGCAGTACTTC.